This TCR beta chain was recorded in a study of response to subunit inactivated influenza vaccine. Using its own MiXCR run on the RT-PCR reads, TCRdb lists one record per CDR3 protein. The sample lists just under 550,000 distinct CDR3 sequences; approximately 24% were seen once. This clonotype turned up a few times. The CDR3 has 17 amino acids. V shed 9 bases and J 0 bases; nucleotides not matched to a gene: 14. Germline V lookup: CDR1 ENHRY, CDR2 SYGVKD. This sample also belongs to another study, concerning T cells expressing NK-cell markers. As that study records: With UMIs, 5'RACE template switching was used to make TCR beta cDNA. According to the study, TCR beta repertoires originated from sorted CD3+CD56+NKG2C+, CD3+CD56+NKG2C- and CD3+CD56-NKG2C+ T cells. The eight sequenced donors comprised seven who were HCMV-seropositive and one who was seronegative. For four donors, these clonotypes were likewise the leading ones in the CD3+CD56-NKG2C+ fraction. Uncertainty persisted over the HCMV specificity of expanded NKG2C+ T cell clones.

This clonotype was sampled from a middle-aged man who received an inactivated influenza vaccine. J is TRBJ2-1 and V is TRBV10-3; 7 bases are a match to TRBD2. The specimen comprised CD4+ T cells sorted from PBMCs, sampled roughly 13 days after vaccination. CDR3 loop: CAITKQAREISYNEQFF. CDR3 coding DNA: TGTGCCATAACAAAACAGGCGCGGGAGATCTCCTACAATGAGCAGTTCTTC.